One and the same sample provided the 32 T cell receptor beta chains below, sequenced in a study of T cells in Graves' hyperthyroidism and ophthalmopathy. Researchers took RNA transcripts and amplified the TCR beta CDR3 regions from them. RT-PCR in the first round (using the HTBI primer set) targeted the TCR CDR3. TCRdb called the multiplex PCR reads again in MiXCR, with one record for every CDR3 protein. The repertoire includes some 350,000 distinct CDR3 sequences, about 19% of them detected once, and around 3.6% sits in the top ten. Material: blood. The receptors originated from a woman aged 18 to 35 with Graves' hyperthyroidism.

This clonotype was seen a few times. This chain links TRBV5-6 with TRBJ2-2; a possible D gene is TRBD1 (6 bases). With 2 bases removed from V and 2 bases from J, the gap between germline ends came to 13 bases. The CDR3 has 16 residues. In germline, CDR1 is SGHDT, CDR2 YYEEEE. CDR3 in amino acids: CASSFVGRGNTGELFF. The CDR3 region has the DNA TGTGCCAGCAGCTTTGTAGGCAGGGGAAACACCGGGGAGCTGTTTTTT.

This chain connects TRBV15 to TRBJ1-1, with D hard to call. The CDR3 has 14 residues. Trimming stripped 0 bases from V and 1 base from J, with 6 bases between. The germline V gene has CDR1 LNHNV and CDR2 YYDKDF (reference sequence). The CDR3 bases are TGTGCCACCAGCAGAGATCGGACGAACACTGAAGCTTTCTTT. This sequence encodes CATSRDRTNTEAFF.

This clonotype was counted between two and nine times. The rearrangement uses TRBV6-2 or TRBV6-3 and TRBJ2-4, with D perhaps TRBD1 (6 bases). Trimming removed 4 bases at V and 3 bases at J, with 10 bases between. The CDR3 totals 14 residues. CDR1 is MNHEY and CDR2 is SVGEGT in the germline V gene. The CDR3 loop is CASSWKGDKNIQYF. The CDR3, as DNA: TGTGCCAGCAGTTGGAAGGGGGACAAAAACATTCAGTACTTC.

V usage is TRBV6-2 or TRBV6-3 and J usage is TRBJ2-5; 10 positions agree with TRBD2. Germline V gene lookup returns CDR1 MNHEY and CDR2 SVGEGT. The CDR3 is 15 residues long. J was trimmed by 2 bases and V by 7 bases; bases with no gene match: 7. CDR3 loop: CASKGASGGQETQYF. DNA for the CDR3: TGTGCCAGCAAAGGGGCTAGCGGGGGACAAGAGACCCAGTACTTC.

The rearrangement joins TRBV12-3 or TRBV12-4 to TRBJ1-2; TRBD1 might be the D (5 bases). CDR3 length: 13 residues. Trimming pared 8 bases from V and 4 bases from J, leaving 14 bases between. The CDR3 DNA sequence: TGTGCCAGCGCGGGACGGTCTTTCTATGGCTACACCTTC. Translating it yields CASAGRSFYGYTF.

The chain employs TRBV6-2 or TRBV6-3 and TRBJ2-7, with 12 bases matching TRBD2. The CDR3 length is 15 residues. Germline V gene lookup returns CDR1 MNHEY and CDR2 SVGEGT. The V gene end was trimmed by 3 bases and the J gene end by 5 bases; junction bases not matched to a gene: 5. The CDR3 bases are TGTGCCAGCAGTTATAGACTAGCGGGGGTAGACGAGCAGTACTTC. It encodes CASSYRLAGVDEQYF.

The DNA for the CDR3 is TGTGCCAGCTCATCGTGGACAGTCTTGCAGGATGGCTACACCTTC. Amino acids: CASSSWTVLQDGYTF. This chain connects TRBV18 to TRBJ1-2, with D perhaps TRBD1 (6 bases). Germline CDR1 KGHSH, CDR2 LQKENI. The V and J ends lost 5 bases and 6 bases respectively, with 19 bases between them. CDR3 length: 15 residues.

Concerning this clonotype: This may stem from a read error, because a much larger clone lies one nucleotide away. The rearrangement joins TRBV3-1 to TRBJ1-1, with no clear D. CDR3 length: 13 amino acids. Per the germline V gene, CDR1 is LGHDT and CDR2 is YNNKEL (reference sequence). CDR3: CASNQLSGTEAFF. The CDR3 nucleotides are TGTGCCAGCAACCAACTCAGCGGCACTGAAGCTTTCTTT.

This clonotype was counted ten times or more. V gene TRBV19 combines with J gene TRBJ1-2; 8 bases align to TRBD1. Trimming cost V 5 bases and J 8 bases; bases outside gene matches: 10. This CDR3 region has 14 residues. Germline-derived CDR1 and CDR2 are LNHDA and SQIVND (reference sequence). The CDR3 DNA follows: TGTGCCAGTAGTGCGACAGGGGCGGTTGCAGGCTACACCTTC. It yields the protein CASSATGAVAGYTF.

This clonotype was found a few times. V usage is TRBV6-2 or TRBV6-3 and J usage is TRBJ1-1; 7 nucleotides agree with TRBD1. Trimming at V came to 2 bases and at J to 0 bases, leaving 6 bases not matched to a gene. Germline-derived CDR1 and CDR2 are MNHEY and SVGEGT. The CDR3 is 16 amino acids. The CDR3 sequence is CASSYAGTVLNTEAFF. As DNA, the CDR3 is TGTGCCAGCAGTTACGCCGGGACAGTGTTGAACACTGAAGCTTTCTTT.

This clonotype was seen ten or more times. V is TRBV12-3 or TRBV12-4 and J is TRBJ2-2, with D unresolved. There are 13 residues in the CDR3. V dropped 3 bases and J dropped 6 bases, with 8 bases sitting between them. CDR3 sequence (DNA): TGTGCCAGCAGTTTGGGTTCCTCCGGGGAGCTGTTTTTT. Translating it yields CASSLGSSGELFF.

The chain recombines TRBV7-9 with TRBJ2-7; D is unclear. V was trimmed by 4 bases and J by 6 bases, leaving 13 bases between them. Germline V CDR1 and CDR2: SEHNR, FQNEAQ (reference sequence). This CDR3 is 13 amino acids long. DNA for the CDR3: TGTGCCAGCAGCTCCTTTAGCAAAGTCGAGCAGTACTTC. This sequence encodes CASSSFSKVEQYF.

This clonotype was observed a handful of times. The V call is TRBV5-6, the J call TRBJ1-2; a possible D gene is TRBD1 (5 bases). Trimming shortened V by 6 bases and J by 8 bases, and 26 bases separated the two germline ends. CDR1 and CDR2 (germline): SGHDT, YYEEEE. This CDR3 is built from 16 residues. The CDR3 nucleotides read TGTGCCAGCACCCCAACCGGACACGGAGGGATTAACGGCTACACCTTC. It specifies CASTPTGHGGINGYTF.

This clonotype was picked up many times. V is TRBV20-1 and J is TRBJ1-1; 9 bases agree with TRBD1. The CDR3 length is 15 residues. Germline V gives CDR1 DFQATT, CDR2 SNEGSKA (reference sequence). J gave up 3 bases and V 3 bases, and 8 bases lay outside the gene matches. The CDR3, as DNA: TGCAGTGCTAGGAGTACAGGGGGCAGGGACACTGAAGCTTTCTTT. Protein: CSARSTGGRDTEAFF.

V is TRBV20-1 and J is TRBJ2-5, with D perhaps being TRBD1 or TRBD2 (5 bases each). The V gene lost 6 bases and the J gene lost 5 bases, with 22 bases spanning the gap. Germline V gene sequence: CDR1 DFQATT, CDR2 SNEGSKA (reference sequence). The CDR3 length is 15 residues. The CDR3, as DNA: TGCAGTGCCCCAAGTTTTACCGGGACGAGGGAGACCCAGTACTTC. It is translated as CSAPSFTGTRETQYF.

In its sample, this clonotype was seen many times. The chain carries TRBV6-5 and TRBJ2-7; 10 positions match TRBD1. Germline CDR1 is MNHEY and CDR2 is SVGAGI. V dropped 5 bases and J dropped 3; count of bases not matched to a gene: 7. The CDR3 has 15 residues. CDR3 amino acids: CASSHGTGANYEQYF. CDR3 bases: TGTGCCAGCAGTCACGGGACAGGGGCGAACTACGAGCAGTACTTC.

This clonotype was picked up many times. The rearrangement joins TRBV2 to TRBJ1-1; D may be TRBD1 (5 bases). Between the trimmed V and J ends, which lost 4 bases and 1 base, there was a span of 10 bases. CDR3 length: 14 amino acids. The V gene's germline CDR1 is SNHLY and CDR2 FYNNEI. This CDR3 reads CASSVRTTNTEAFF. As DNA, the CDR3 is TGTGCCAGCAGTGTACGGACAACGAACACTGAAGCTTTCTTT. Looking up the rest from reference TRBV2 and TRBJ1-1 gives the full variable domain: EPEVTQTPSHQVTQMGQEVILRCVPISNHLYFYWYRQILGQKVEFLVSFYNNEISEKSEIFDDQFSVERPDGSNFTLKIRSTKLEDSAMYFCASSVRTTNTEAFFGQGTRLTVV.

The sample holds a few counts of this clonotype. The chain is built from TRBV4-1 and TRBJ2-7; 12 bases match TRBD2. Germline CDR1 is MGHRA and CDR2 is YSYEKL. The CDR3 consists of 16 residues. The V segment lost 3 bases and the J segment 2 bases; nucleotides outside the gene matches: 5. The CDR3 region has the DNA TGCGCCAGCAGCCACACTAGCGGGGGGTCGACCTACGAGCAGTACTTC. It specifies CASSHTSGGSTYEQYF.

This clonotype turned up a few times. J is TRBJ1-2 and V is TRBV7-8; no reliable D call. The V gene's germline CDR1 is SGHVS and CDR2 FQNEAQ. This CDR3 is built from 15 residues. Trimming cost V 6 bases and J 3 bases, with 17 bases left between them. CDR3 region: CASSPHRVFDYGYTF. DNA of the CDR3: TGTGCCAGCAGTCCCCACCGGGTATTTGACTATGGCTACACCTTC.

This clonotype has a count of ten or more. The rearrangement joins TRBV7-3 to TRBJ2-7; D is perhaps TRBD1 (5 bases). V lost 3 bases, J lost 0 bases, and 9 bases lay in between. This CDR3 has 14 residues. Per germline, CDR1 SGHTA and CDR2 FQGTGA. The CDR3 bases are TGTGCCAGCAGCTTTTCTGGGGCCTCCTACGAGCAGTACTTC. Its translation: CASSFSGASYEQYF.

This clonotype was picked up many times. The chain is built from TRBV28 and TRBJ1-5; D gene unclear. The CDR3 totals 12 residues. Germline CDR1 MDHEN, CDR2 SYDVKM. Trimming pared 6 bases from V and 16 bases from J, leaving 19 bases between. This chain's CDR3 is CASSPPMSYRHF. In nucleotides, the CDR3 is TGTGCCAGCAGCCCCCCGATGAGTTACAGACATTTT.

This clonotype was recorded at least ten times. The gene calls are TRBV12-3 or TRBV12-4 and TRBJ1-2; 11 bases fit TRBD1. V lost 6 bases and J lost 7; bases outside the gene matches: 7. This CDR3 has 14 amino acids. CDR3 region: CASRSGTGGLGYTF. The CDR3 DNA reads TGTGCCAGCAGGTCCGGGACAGGGGGTCTTGGCTACACCTTC.

This clonotype was seen at least ten times. This chain links TRBV28 with TRBJ2-7; D is perhaps TRBD1 or TRBD2 (5 bases each). Trimming removed 3 bases at V and 2 bases at J, with 8 bases between. Germline V gene sequence: CDR1 MDHEN, CDR2 SYDVKM. CDR3 length: 13 residues. The CDR3 nucleotides read TGTGCCAGCAGTTTTGAGGGGCCCTACGAGCAGTACTTC. Translating it yields CASSFEGPYEQYF.

This clonotype showed up many times. A much larger clone lies one base from this, so it may be a read error. This chain uses TRBV6-5 with TRBJ1-1; maybe TRBD1 (5 bases). The CDR3 has 13 amino acids. Germline V gene data show CDR1 as MNHEY and CDR2 as SVGAGI. This CDR3 reads CVSSYSAGTEAFF. The CDR3, as DNA: TGTGTCAGCAGTTACTCGGCAGGGACTGAAGCTTTCTTT.

This clonotype was observed a few times. The rearrangement links TRBV18 to TRBJ2-3, with D unresolved. The CDR3 sequence is 14 residues long. The germline gives CDR1 KGHSH, CDR2 LQKENI. Trimming took 4 bases from V and 2 from J, leaving 10 bases between them. CDR3 nucleotides: TGTGCCAGCTCACGTCCCGTCTTCACAGATACGCAGTATTTT. Protein product: CASSRPVFTDTQYF. The full variable domain, its missing parts supplied by reference TRBV18 and TRBJ2-3, is NAGVMQNPRHLVRRRGQEARLRCSPMKGHSHVYWYRQLPEEGLKFMVYLQKENIIDESGMPKERFSAEFPKEGPSILRIQQVVRGDSAAYFCASSRPVFTDTQYFGPGTRLTVL.

There are a few counts of this clonotype. V gene TRBV4-1 combines with J gene TRBJ1-5, with a tentative D call TRBD1 (5 bases). Germline V gives CDR1 MGHRA, CDR2 YSYEKL. V was shortened by 1 base and J by 3 bases, with 16 bases between the two germline ends. The CDR3 spans 17 residues. CDR3 sequence: CASSQGLHGGDNQPQHF. The CDR3 bases are TGCGCCAGCAGCCAAGGGTTACACGGGGGGGACAATCAGCCCCAGCATTTT.

This clonotype was found once. The chain is built from TRBV28 and TRBJ2-7, with unresolved D. The CDR3 is 15 residues long. CDR1 and CDR2 (germline): MDHEN, SYDVKM. V gave up 1 base and J gave up 3 bases, with 13 bases separating them. For the CDR3, the DNA is TGTGCCAGCAGTTTATCGAGCTGGGGATACTACGAGCAGTACTTC. This translates into CASSLSSWGYYEQYF.

This clonotype was counted a few times. This chain joins TRBV15 and TRBJ2-5; TRBD2 matches at 8 bases. With 2 bases clipped from V and 4 bases from J, the junction kept 15 bases outside the gene matches. CDR3 length: 18 residues. The V gene's germline CDR1 is LNHNV and CDR2 YYDKDF (reference sequence). The CDR3 reads CATSRRPGGLAASETQYF. CDR3 coding DNA: TGTGCCACCAGCAGACGACCGGGAGGGCTAGCGGCGTCAGAGACCCAGTACTTC.

CDR3 residues: CASSRGDYEQYF. The CDR3 DNA sequence: TGTGCCAGCTCACGAGGGGACTACGAGCAGTACTTC. This rearrangement joins TRBV18 to TRBJ2-7; D assignment may be TRBD1 or TRBD2 (5 bases each). The CDR3 has 12 residues. The ends were cut back, 4 bases at V and 3 bases at J, with 7 bases in the middle. CDR1 and CDR2 from the germline V gene are KGHSH and LQKENI. The full variable domain, in which reference TRBV18 and TRBJ2-7 provide the parts outside the CDR3, is NAGVMQNPRHLVRRRGQEARLRCSPMKGHSHVYWYRQLPEEGLKFMVYLQKENIIDESGMPKERFSAEFPKEGPSILRIQQVVRGDSAAYFCASSRGDYEQYFGPGTRLTVT.

This clonotype was seen more than once but under ten times. This chain links TRBV29-1 with TRBJ1-5; D unresolved. V was shortened by 5 bases and J by 4 bases, with 15 bases between the two germline ends. There are 14 residues in the CDR3. Germline V gives CDR1 SQVTM, CDR2 ANQGSEA. CDR3 DNA sequence: TGCAGCGTTCTCTTCCTCGGGGAGAATCAGCCCCAGCATTTT. Residues: CSVLFLGENQPQHF.

In its sample, this clonotype was seen many times. This chain joins TRBV12-3 or TRBV12-4 and TRBJ1-2, with D unresolved. Deletions cut 3 bases from V and 6 bases from J, with 14 bases between. The CDR3 loop spans 14 amino acids. As DNA, the CDR3 is TGTGCCAGCAGTTTCGGCACGGAGGTCCATGGCTACACCTTC. Translated, it gives CASSFGTEVHGYTF.

This clonotype was recorded many times. The chain employs TRBV20-1 and TRBJ2-5; tentatively, D is TRBD2 (6 bases). Germline CDR1 and CDR2: DFQATT and SNEGSKA (reference sequence). The V and J ends lost 7 bases and 7 bases respectively, with 16 bases between them. The CDR3 extends over 12 amino acids. The CDR3: CSVRSRRGTQYF. The CDR3 DNA follows: TGCAGTGTTCGCTCCCGGCGGGGGACCCAGTACTTC.